The clone carrying this T cell receptor (beta chain) has a count of ten or more. CDR1 and CDR2 (germline): LGHDT, YNNKEL (reference sequence). CDR3 length: 16 residues. Trimming shortened V by 1 base and J by 1 base, and 13 bases separated the two germline ends. This specimen belongs to a study of blood T cell repertoires in COVID-19. As originally analysed: Amplifying reference gene primers gave estimates of nucleated cell counts. Repertoires were generated with immunoSEQ multiplex PCR, while TCRdb's copy carries only in-frame clones and drops some. That table supplies the V and J calls and clone size; D and trimming were determined from the DNA. This sample has around 230,000 clones, with about 91% found just once.

The TCR comes from a woman aged 40 to 55 with acute COVID-19. This chain uses TRBV3-1 (or the pseudogene TRBV3-2) with TRBJ1-2; no firm D call. Source material: PBMCs or T cells enriched from blood (not recorded which). The CDR3 here is CASSQAAENLNYGYTF. DNA for the CDR3: TGTGCCAGCAGCCAAGCCGCAGAAAATCTTAACTATGGCTACACCTTC.